This T cell receptor beta chain was found in a study of shared clonotypes between healthy human individuals. Overall study results and limits: Larger estimated richness was generally seen in naive subsets than in memory subsets.

To note about this clone: Its antigen is undetermined.

The CDR3 length is 15 residues. Per germline, CDR1 SGHAT and CDR2 FQNNGV. Trimming took 7 bases from V and 0 from J, leaving 13 bases between them. The data were produced by immunoSEQ multiplex PCR, yet TCRdb's version contains in-frame clones alone and is incomplete. The table has around 990,000 clones, 60% to 80% seen once. Specimen: memory CD4+ T cells from PBMCs. Subset denoted: CD45RA-negative fraction. This receptor was obtained from a man between 18 and 35 years old in good health. Some clones in this sample may be carry-over from other donors' samples. The gene calls are TRBV11-2 and TRBJ2-1; a possible D gene is TRBD1 (5 bases). CDR3 region: CASTLDRLSYNEQFF. The CDR3 DNA sequence: TGTGCCAGCACCCTTGACAGACTCTCCTACAATGAGCAGTTCTTC.